Shown below are 32 T cell receptor beta chains from a single sample sequenced in a study of T-cell memory formation after mild COVID-19. TCRdb redid the calling of the 5' RACE reads with MiXCR, one entry per CDR3 protein. The sample shows 450,000 to 650,000 distinct CDR3 sequences, roughly 20% of them seen only once. The material sequenced was PBMCs or a T cell subset sorted from them (not recorded which). All receptors derive from an adult woman who had mild COVID-19 (a few samples of this study predate the infection). Cell type and time point are not known.

The chain employs TRBV20-1 and TRBJ2-5; TRBD2 is a possible D gene (6 bases). The CDR3 totals 12 residues. V was pared by 6 bases and J by 5 bases, with 13 bases between. Germline loops: CDR1 DFQATT, CDR2 SNEGSKA (reference sequence). The CDR3 here is CSATSGVETQYF. The CDR3 bases are TGCAGTGCCACTTCGGGGGTTGAGACCCAGTACTTC.

The chain recombines TRBV24-1 with TRBJ2-1; 10 bases agree with TRBD1. V gave up 3 bases and J gave up 3 bases; unmatched junction bases: 7. This CDR3 contains 17 residues. Germline CDR1 reads KGHDR; CDR2 reads SFDVKD. CDR3 protein: CATSDPNDRGLYNEQFF. CDR3 DNA: TGTGCCACCAGTGATCCAAATGACAGGGGGCTCTACAATGAGCAGTTCTTC.

The chain recombines TRBV6-7 with TRBJ1-5; D uncertain. Being an ORF, TRBV6-7 has a function that is uncertain. Deletions cut 2 bases from V and 0 bases from J, with 14 bases between. CDR3 length: 17 residues. The CDR3 DNA follows: TGTGCCAGCAGTTACGAAATCGTCTTCTATAGCAATCAGCCCCAGCATTTT. Translation: CASSYEIVFYSNQPQHF.

Note on this clonotype: This CDR3 is missing its conserved last phenylalanine or tryptophan, likely due to a read error. Here the CDR3 DNA reads TGTGCCAGCAGCGTCTTAGCGGGAGAACCCACAGATACGCAGTATCTT. Protein sequence: CASSVLAGEPTDTQYL. This chain uses TRBV9 with TRBJ2-3, with 9 bases matching TRBD2. V lost 2 bases to trimming and J lost 2 bases; unmatched junction nucleotides: 6. Germline V gene lookup returns CDR1 SGDLS and CDR2 YYNGEE. The CDR3 is made up of 16 amino acids.

The chain is built from TRBV7-3 and TRBJ1-3; D perhaps matches TRBD1 (6 bases). Germline loops: CDR1 SGHTA, CDR2 FQGTGA. V was cut by 2 bases and J by 1 base, with 9 bases left in between. The CDR3 runs 15 residues. CDR3 in amino acids: CASSLQGTSGNTIYF. CDR3 in DNA: TGTGCCAGCAGCTTACAGGGGACTTCTGGAAACACCATATATTTT.

The chain uses TRBV3-1 and TRBJ1-1, with D tentatively TRBD1 (6 bases). The CDR3 has 16 amino acids. Trimming removed 4 bases at V and 3 bases at J, with 18 bases between. From germline, CDR1 is LGHDT and CDR2 YNNKEL (reference sequence). Here the CDR3 DNA reads TGTGCCAGCAGCCTTGACAGGCCGTCGATCCACACTGAAGCTTTCTTT. Its translation: CASSLDRPSIHTEAFF. Using reference TRBV3-1 and TRBJ1-1 for the parts outside the CDR3, the full variable domain is DTAVSQTPKYLVTQMGNDKSIKCEQNLGHDTMYWYKQDSKKFLKIMFSYNNKELIINETVPNRFSPKSPDKAHLNLHINSLELGDSAVYFCASSLDRPSIHTEAFFGQGTRLTVV.

The chain is built from TRBV6-1 and TRBJ2-3; tentatively, D is TRBD2 (5 bases). V was shortened by 6 bases and J by 4 bases, with 20 bases between the two germline ends. The CDR3 is 16 amino acids. Germline-derived CDR1 and CDR2 are MNHNS and SASEGT. CDR3 bases: TGTGCCAGCAGCACCGGTCCCCCGGGAAGCGCAGATACGCAGTATTTT. This codes for CASSTGPPGSADTQYF.

This clonotype has more than one count but fewer than ten. The chain carries TRBV7-9 and TRBJ2-2; D ambiguous. The V end lost 3 bases, the J end lost 1 base, and 12 bases lay between the germline ends. The CDR3 spans 16 residues. CDR1 is SEHNR and CDR2 is FQNEAQ in the germline V gene (reference sequence). As DNA, the CDR3 is TGTGCCAGCAGCTTTTTCCCAGATCAGAACACCGGGGAGCTGTTTTTT. This gives the protein CASSFFPDQNTGELFF. The full variable domain, its missing parts supplied by reference TRBV7-9 and TRBJ2-2, is DTGVSQNPRHKITKRGQNVTFRCDPISEHNRLYWYRQTLGQGPEFLTYFQNEAQLEKSRLLSDRFSAERPKGSFSTLEIQRTEQGDSAMYLCASSFFPDQNTGELFFGEGSRLTVL.

This clonotype was seen a handful of times. The chain couples TRBV5-1 to TRBJ1-3, with D perhaps matching TRBD1 (6 bases). The CDR3 sequence is 17 residues long. V was clipped by 3 bases and J by 0 bases, with 16 bases between them. Germline V CDR1 and CDR2: SGHRS, YFSETQ. This CDR3 is CASSSLSGEASGNTIYF. CDR3 bases: TGCGCCAGCAGCTCGCTGTCAGGGGAAGCCTCTGGAAACACCATATATTTT. Looking up the rest from reference TRBV5-1 and TRBJ1-3 gives the full variable domain: KAGVTQTPRYLIKTRGQQVTLSCSPISGHRSVSWYQQTPGQGLQFLFEYFSETQRNKGNFPGRFSGRQFSNSRSEMNVSTLELGDSALYLCASSSLSGEASGNTIYFGEGSWLTVV.

The chain combines TRBV9 with TRBJ2-7; D is undetermined. This CDR3 has 14 residues. The germline V gene encodes CDR1 SGDLS and CDR2 YYNGEE. The V end was cut by 0 bases, the J end by 4 bases, with 11 bases between. The CDR3 coding sequence is TGTGCCAGCAGCGTAGCTCCGGAGCCTTACGAGCAGTACTTC. It is translated as CASSVAPEPYEQYF. Using reference TRBV9 and TRBJ2-7 for the parts outside the CDR3, the full variable domain is DSGVTQTPKHLITATGQRVTLRCSPRSGDLSVYWYQQSLDQGLQFLIQYYNGEERAKGNILERFSAQQFPDLHSELNLSSLELGDSALYFCASSVAPEPYEQYFGPGTRLTVT.

The genes are TRBV7-2 and TRBJ1-4, with D hard to call. V dropped 1 base and J dropped 2 bases, with 5 bases sitting between them. The CDR3 covers 14 residues. Germline CDR1 SGHTA, CDR2 FQGNSA. CDR3 residues: CASSLVQTNEKLFF. The CDR3 bases are TGTGCCAGCAGCTTAGTCCAGACTAATGAAAAACTGTTTTTT.

This clonotype showed up just a few times. The chain has TRBV2 and TRBJ2-1; D may correspond to TRBD1 or TRBD2 (5 bases each). The germline V and J ends were trimmed by 2 bases and 1 base, with 12 bases remaining between them. The CDR3 is 16 residues long. Germline assignment: CDR1 SNHLY and CDR2 FYNNEI. The CDR3 DNA follows: TGTGCCAGCAGTGAAAACGGGGCAGTATCCTACAATGAGCAGTTCTTC. This gives the protein CASSENGAVSYNEQFF.

In its sample, this clonotype was seen a few times. V gene TRBV25-1 combines with J gene TRBJ1-2; D remains unclear. V was pared by 4 bases and J by 6 bases, with 12 bases between. The CDR3 runs 13 residues. CDR1 and CDR2 from the germline V gene are MGHDK and SYGVNS. The CDR3 spells CASSVAGNDGYTF. CDR3 DNA sequence: TGTGCCAGCAGTGTAGCGGGAAACGATGGCTACACCTTC.

This chain links TRBV7-6 with TRBJ2-4; 9 bases agree with TRBD2. CDR1 and CDR2 (germline): SGHVS, FNYEAQ. J was trimmed by 7 bases and V by 4 bases; bases with no gene match: 2. This CDR3 is built from 13 residues. The CDR3 region is CASSSRGGNIQYF. Written as DNA, the CDR3 is TGTGCCAGCAGCTCGCGGGGGGGGAACATTCAGTACTTC.

The chain is built from TRBV2 and TRBJ2-2, with D unclear. Germline loops: CDR1 SNHLY, CDR2 FYNNEI. This CDR3 region has 17 residues. V was shortened by 1 base and J by 1 base, with 13 bases between the two germline ends. Here the CDR3 DNA reads TGTGCCAGCAGTGAAGAAGGTGCCGGAGTGAACACCGGGGAGCTGTTTTTT. This codes for CASSEEGAGVNTGELFF.

This clonotype showed up just a few times. The chain combines TRBV7-9 with TRBJ1-3, with D hard to call. Germline CDR1 is SEHNR and CDR2 is FQNEAQ (reference sequence). Trimming shortened V by 0 bases and J by 3 bases, and 12 bases separated the two germline ends. This CDR3 spans 16 amino acids. For the CDR3, the DNA is TGTGCCAGCAGCTTAGCGCGGGTGACACATGGAAACACCATATATTTT. Translation: CASSLARVTHGNTIYF.

This clonotype was counted between two and nine times. The V call is TRBV5-1, the J call TRBJ2-2, with 12 bases that match TRBD1. This CDR3 has 16 residues. V lost 4 bases and J lost 6; bases outside the gene matches: 7. Germline CDR1 SGHRS, CDR2 YFSETQ. CDR3 nucleotides: TGCGCCAGCAGCATAAAGGGACAGGGGGCCTCCGGGGAGCTGTTTTTT. Protein sequence: CASSIKGQGASGELFF. Variable domain in full (rest from reference TRBV5-1 and TRBJ2-2): KAGVTQTPRYLIKTRGQQVTLSCSPISGHRSVSWYQQTPGQGLQFLFEYFSETQRNKGNFPGRFSGRQFSNSRSEMNVSTLELGDSALYLCASSIKGQGASGELFFGEGSRLTVL.

This clonotype appeared a few times. The V gene is TRBV7-2, the J gene TRBJ1-2, with 7 bases identical to TRBD1. Germline CDR1 is SGHTA and CDR2 is FQGNSA. With 5 bases clipped from V and 8 bases from J, the junction kept 11 bases outside the gene matches. CDR3 length: 14 amino acids. The chain's CDR3 is CASSPRTGIFGYTF. Here the CDR3 DNA reads TGTGCCAGCAGCCCCCGGACAGGCATCTTCGGCTACACCTTC.

This clonotype was detected only a few times. The chain joins TRBV13 to TRBJ2-7, with D unresolved. The V end was cut by 0 bases, the J end by 4 bases, with 10 bases between. Germline CDR1 reads PRHDT; CDR2 reads FYEKMQ (reference sequence). The CDR3 length is 14 residues. This CDR3 is CASSLGSAAYEQYF. As DNA, the CDR3 is TGTGCCAGCAGCTTAGGGTCGGCAGCGTACGAGCAGTACTTC.

The rearrangement joins TRBV6-1 to TRBJ1-2; TRBD1 might be the D (5 bases). This CDR3 is built from 13 residues. Trimming stripped 8 bases from V and 8 bases from J, with 18 bases between. Germline V gene lookup returns CDR1 MNHNS and CDR2 SASEGT. DNA for the CDR3: TGTGCCAGCCTATTAGGGACCCGGCGGGGCTACACCTTC. Its protein is CASLLGTRRGYTF.

The chain combines TRBV20-1 with TRBJ2-2; TRBD2 is a possible D gene (6 bases). CDR1 DFQATT and CDR2 SNEGSKA come from the germline V gene (reference sequence). The CDR3 runs 14 residues. V was clipped by 5 bases and J by 3 bases, with 13 bases between them. Written as DNA, the CDR3 is TGCAGTGCTCCCACGGGACTGGACACCGGGGAGCTGTTTTTT. Its protein product is CSAPTGLDTGELFF.

This chain uses TRBV27 with TRBJ2-5; 7 bases match TRBD2. This CDR3 spans 15 amino acids. Germline CDR1 reads MNHEY; CDR2 reads SMNVEV (reference sequence). The V gene end was trimmed by 5 bases and the J gene end by 6 bases; junction bases not matched to a gene: 12. This CDR3 reads CASSPALAVLQTQYF. CDR3 DNA sequence: TGTGCCAGCAGTCCCGCCCTAGCGGTCCTACAGACCCAGTACTTC.

The chain's CDR3 is CASSRLPGELFF. As DNA, the CDR3 is TGTGCCAGCAGCAGGTTGCCCGGGGAGCTGTTTTTT. This chain joins TRBV7-9 and TRBJ2-2, with unresolved D. The V gene's germline CDR1 is SEHNR and CDR2 FQNEAQ (reference sequence). V was shortened by 5 bases and J by 6 bases, with 7 bases between the two germline ends. The CDR3 runs to 12 residues.

This clonotype came up a few times. The chain combines TRBV7-3 with TRBJ2-1; D tentatively fits TRBD1 or TRBD2 (5 bases each). The CDR3 is made up of 12 amino acids. Germline V gene lookup returns CDR1 SGHTA and CDR2 FQGTGA. V was shortened by 0 bases and J by 10 bases, with 7 bases between the two germline ends. The CDR3 is CASSLTGDEQFF. For the CDR3, the DNA is TGTGCCAGCAGCTTAACGGGGGACGAGCAGTTCTTC. Using reference TRBV7-3 and TRBJ2-1 for the parts outside the CDR3, the full variable domain is GAGVSQTPSNKVTEKGKYVELRCDPISGHTALYWYRQSLGQGPEFLIYFQGTGAADDSGLPNDRFFAVRPEGSVSTLKIQRTERGDSAVYLCASSLTGDEQFFGPGTRLTVL.

The rearrangement uses TRBV9 and TRBJ2-1; unclear D gene. CDR3 length: 12 amino acids. Germline CDR1 SGDLS, CDR2 YYNGEE. Trimming took off 0 bases at V and 8 bases at J, with 6 bases between the two ends. CDR3: CASSVAGDEQFF. DNA for the CDR3: TGTGCCAGCAGCGTAGCCGGCGATGAGCAGTTCTTC.

This clonotype was seen only a few times. The chain employs TRBV4-2 and TRBJ2-2; tentatively, D is TRBD1 (6 bases). Germline loops: CDR1 LGHNA, CDR2 YNFKEQ. Trimming took 4 bases from V and 7 from J, leaving 22 bases between them. This CDR3 has 17 residues. The CDR3 sequence: CASSLGPPGVSNGELFF. CDR3 DNA: TGTGCCAGCAGCCTGGGCCCCCCAGGGGTGTCCAACGGGGAGCTGTTTTTT.

Only a few counts were recorded for this clonotype. The chain is built from TRBV5-4 and TRBJ2-1; D is possibly TRBD1 or TRBD2 (5 bases each). Trimming took 0 bases from V and 8 from J, leaving 18 bases between them. This CDR3 contains 16 residues. The germline gives CDR1 SGHNT, CDR2 YYREEE (reference sequence). The CDR3 is CASSLAGTAIVHEQFF. The CDR3 region has the DNA TGTGCCAGCAGCTTGGCAGGGACGGCGATCGTGCATGAGCAGTTCTTC. Filled out from reference TRBV5-4 and TRBJ2-1, the complete variable domain reads ETGVTQSPTHLIKTRGQQVTLRCSSQSGHNTVSWYQQALGQGPQFIFQYYREEENGRGNFPPRFSGLQFPNYSSELNVNALELDDSALYLCASSLAGTAIVHEQFFGPGTRLTVL.

There are a few counts of this clonotype. V is TRBV20-1 and J is TRBJ1-1; D is unresolved. V dropped 6 bases and J dropped 5 bases, with 25 bases sitting between them. This CDR3 is built from 16 residues. Germline V gene lookup returns CDR1 DFQATT and CDR2 SNEGSKA (reference sequence). The CDR3 bases are TGCAGTGCCCAATGGCAGCACAGCGGGTTGGGAACTGAAGCTTTCTTT. Amino acid sequence: CSAQWQHSGLGTEAFF.

In this sample, this clonotype turned up a few times. This chain links TRBV3-1 with TRBJ2-7, with D uncertain. The CDR3 is 13 amino acids. V was cut by 0 bases and J by 6 bases, with 9 bases left in between. Germline loops: CDR1 LGHDT, CDR2 YNNKEL (reference sequence). The CDR3 loop is CASSQDLWGEQYF. The CDR3 bases are TGTGCCAGCAGCCAAGATCTTTGGGGCGAGCAGTACTTC.

In this sample, this clonotype turned up many times. V and J are TRBV12-3 or TRBV12-4 and TRBJ1-4, with TRBD1 as a possible D gene (6 bases). The V end was cut by 6 bases, the J end by 7 bases, with 15 bases between. The CDR3 runs to 14 residues. DNA for the CDR3: TGTGCCAGCAGACAAACAGGGAAGGGTGAAAAACTGTTTTTT. It encodes CASRQTGKGEKLFF.

This clonotype was counted between two and nine times. The genes are TRBV6-5 and TRBJ2-2, with 9 bases identical to TRBD1. CDR1 and CDR2 (germline): MNHEY, SVGAGI. This CDR3 comprises 18 residues. V was clipped by 2 bases and J by 0 bases; unmatched bases: 7. The CDR3 DNA sequence: TGTGCCAGCAGTTACGGGGGACAGGGAATAACGAACACCGGGGAGCTGTTTTTT. Translated: CASSYGGQGITNTGELFF.

A few counts support this clonotype. The chain has TRBV7-3 and TRBJ1-2; D remains ambiguous. Trimming shortened V by 5 bases and J by 4 bases, and 14 bases separated the two germline ends. The CDR3 covers 14 residues. Germline CDR1 reads SGHTA; CDR2 reads FQGTGA. CDR3 in amino acids: CASSPGPVGYGYTF. The CDR3, as DNA: TGTGCCAGCAGCCCCGGCCCGGTCGGCTATGGCTACACCTTC.